These T cell receptor beta chains were read from a single sample in a study of regulatory T cells in long-lasting Graves disease. TCRdb re-analysed the multiplex PCR reads in MiXCR, keeping a single row per CDR3 protein. The data show under 300,000 distinct CDR3 sequences, around 16% seen once. The sequences come from peripheral blood mononuclear cells (PBMCs), collected at new diagnosis, from a patient treated with antithyroid drugs. The receptors come from a female donor with Graves disease. Each CDR3 is given with its conserved first and last residue. The order of the fields is V gene, J gene, D gene, clone size, CDR3 protein, CDR3 DNA. D genes are given only for firm matches. Some rows have no size entry. The others give once, few or many, or a class for an expanded clone.

TRBV7-9	TRBJ2-1	NA	many	CASSLEVLTGSNEQFF	TGTGCCAGCAGCTTAGAGGTCCTGACAGGCTCCAATGAGCAGTTCTTC
TRBV12-3/TRBV12-4	TRBJ2-7	NA	many	CASSSGTAYEQYF	TGTGCCAGCAGCTCTGGGACGGCTTACGAGCAGTACTTC
TRBV6-2/TRBV6-3	TRBJ1-5	TRBD1	many	CASSGQGSNQPQHF	TGTGCCAGCAGTGGACAGGGAAGTAATCAGCCCCAGCATTTT
TRBV5-4	TRBJ2-4	NA	NA	CASSSPRQKNIQYF	TGTGCCAGCAGCTCCCCTCGGCAGAAAAACATTCAGTACTTC
TRBV19	TRBJ1-1	NA	many	CASTLSGVLNTEAFF	TGTGCCAGCACCCTCTCCGGGGTTTTGAACACTGAAGCTTTCTTT
TRBV5-1	TRBJ2-1	TRBD2	many	CASSRGGTGGNEQFF	TGCGCCAGCAGCCGGGGGGGCACAGGAGGCAATGAGCAGTTCTTC
TRBV12-3/TRBV12-4	TRBJ1-2	NA	NA	CASQIGPGYGYTF	TGTGCCAGCCAGATCGGGCCGGGCTATGGCTACACCTTC
TRBV19	TRBJ2-6	NA	few	CASSIEGESFSGANALTF	TGTGCCAGTAGTATTGAGGGGGAGTCCTTCTCTGGGGCCAACGCCCTGACTTTC
TRBV12-3/TRBV12-4	TRBJ2-7	TRBD2	NA	CATRKAGGLYEQYF	TGTGCCACGCGGAAAGCGGGAGGACTCTACGAGCAGTACTTC
TRBV7-9	TRBJ1-4	TRBD1	NA	CASSVRTGGSEKLFF	TGTGCCAGCAGCGTCCGGACAGGGGGAAGTGAAAAACTGTTTTTT
TRBV28	TRBJ2-1	TRBD2	NA	CASSSFGTSGTHEQFF	TGTGCCAGCAGTTCCTTTGGGACTAGCGGTACTCATGAGCAGTTCTTC
TRBV12-3/TRBV12-4	TRBJ1-2	NA	many	CASSFGQGYTF	TGTGCCAGCAGTTTTGGACAGGGCTACACCTTC
TRBV7-2	TRBJ2-1	NA	many	CASSSTVGGLEQFF	TGTGCCAGCAGCTCCACAGTAGGGGGGCTTGAGCAGTTCTTC
TRBV9	TRBJ1-1	TRBD1	NA	CASSGGQSSEAFF	TGTGCCAGCAGCGGGGGACAGTCCTCTGAAGCTTTCTTT
TRBV2	TRBJ2-1	TRBD2	NA	CASTPRLAGDEQFF	TGTGCCAGCACCCCTCGGCTAGCGGGAGATGAGCAGTTCTTC
TRBV2	TRBJ1-1	NA	NA	CASSGEMNTEAFF	TGTGCCAGCTCGGGAGAGATGAACACTGAAGCTTTCTTT
TRBV3-1	TRBJ1-3	NA	NA	CASSPWTEGNTIYF	TGTGCCAGCAGCCCCTGGACAGAGGGAAACACCATATATTTT
TRBV9	TRBJ2-7	TRBD2	NA	CASSVEGTSPYEQYF	TGTGCCAGCAGCGTAGAGGGGACTAGTCCCTACGAGCAGTACTTC
TRBV3-1	TRBJ2-7	TRBD2	many	CASSPLAGGPHEQYF	TGTGCCAGCAGCCCCCTAGCGGGAGGGCCCCACGAGCAGTACTTC
TRBV11-2	TRBJ2-3	TRBD2	NA	CASRGTSGYSTDTQYF	TGTGCCAGCAGGGGGACTAGCGGGTATTCCACAGATACGCAGTATTTT
TRBV30	TRBJ2-1	TRBD2	many	CAWSEARLAGGYNEQFF	TGTGCCTGGAGTGAAGCTCGTCTTGCGGGAGGCTACAATGAGCAGTTCTTC
TRBV27	TRBJ1-1	TRBD1	many	CASRGTGGTEAFF	TGTGCCAGCAGGGGGACAGGAGGTACTGAAGCTTTCTTT
TRBV20-1	TRBJ2-3	TRBD2	many	CSASPPNGGSADTQYF	TGCAGTGCTAGCCCACCCAACGGGGGGAGTGCGGATACGCAGTATTTT
TRBV6-1	TRBJ1-2	NA	many	CASMNSLANGYTF	TGTGCCAGCATGAACAGTTTAGCGAATGGCTACACCTTC
TRBV12-3/TRBV12-4	TRBJ1-4	TRBD1	many	CASRQGQGSEKLFF	TGTGCCAGCAGGCAAGGACAGGGGAGTGAAAAACTGTTTTTT
TRBV20-1	TRBJ2-7	NA	NA	CSASNREWGNEQYF	TGCAGTGCTTCTAACAGGGAGTGGGGGAACGAGCAGTACTTC
TRBV7-2	TRBJ2-3	NA	many	CASTQDPVGGTQYF	TGTGCCAGCACCCAGGACCCTGTTGGGGGTACGCAGTATTTT
TRBV19	TRBJ1-6	NA	few	CASSNQDSPLHF	TGTGCCAGTAGTAATCAGGATTCACCCCTCCACTTT
TRBV18	TRBJ1-1	NA	many	CASSPIGREVDTEAFF	TGTGCCAGCTCACCAATCGGACGGGAGGTTGACACTGAAGCTTTCTTT
TRBV6-2/TRBV6-3	TRBJ2-1	TRBD2	few	CASSSRTSADEQFF	TGTGCCAGCAGTTCTCGGACTAGCGCGGATGAGCAGTTCTTC
TRBV6-1	TRBJ1-2	TRBD1	NA	CASRPRDRVYGYTF	TGTGCCAGCAGGCCCCGGGACAGGGTCTATGGCTACACCTTC
TRBV27	TRBJ2-2	TRBD2	many	CASSSSGMGTGELFF	TGTGCCAGCAGTTCTAGCGGGATGGGCACCGGGGAGCTGTTTTTT
TRBV7-9	TRBJ1-1	NA	few	CASSLARASTEAFF	TGTGCCAGCAGCTTAGCGCGAGCAAGCACTGAAGCTTTCTTT
TRBV7-2	TRBJ2-3	NA	NA	CASSLKLASVFDTQYF	TGTGCCAGCAGCTTAAAACTAGCCAGTGTATTTGATACGCAGTATTTT
TRBV4-2	TRBJ2-6	NA	NA	CASSQDLAISGANVLTF	TGTGCCAGCAGCCAAGATCTTGCGATCTCTGGGGCCAACGTCCTGACTTTC
TRBV15	TRBJ2-3	NA	many	CATSEWSTDTQYF	TGTGCCACCAGCGAGTGGTCCACAGATACGCAGTATTTT
TRBV30	TRBJ2-2	NA	NA	CAWSVRGTGELFF	TGTGCCTGGAGTGTACGGGGCACCGGGGAGCTGTTTTTT
TRBV28	TRBJ2-3	NA	many	CASSFAGAGTDTQYF	TGTGCCAGCAGTTTTGCGGGGGCAGGCACAGATACGCAGTATTTT
TRBV12-3/TRBV12-4	TRBJ2-1	NA	many	CASSFVSGPPRSEQFF	TGTGCCAGCAGTTTCGTCTCGGGACCCCCCAGAAGCGAGCAGTTCTTC
TRBV3-1	TRBJ1-4	TRBD1	many	CASSTWDREGEKLFF	TGTGCCAGCAGCACCTGGGACAGGGAAGGTGAAAAACTGTTTTTT
TRBV6-5	TRBJ2-1	TRBD2	many	CASSYDGGRDYNEQFF	TGTGCCAGCAGTTACGACGGCGGGAGGGATTACAATGAGCAGTTCTTC
TRBV20-1	TRBJ2-3	NA	NA	CSARDSQGVTDTQYF	TGCAGTGCTAGAGATAGCCAGGGTGTCACAGATACGCAGTATTTT